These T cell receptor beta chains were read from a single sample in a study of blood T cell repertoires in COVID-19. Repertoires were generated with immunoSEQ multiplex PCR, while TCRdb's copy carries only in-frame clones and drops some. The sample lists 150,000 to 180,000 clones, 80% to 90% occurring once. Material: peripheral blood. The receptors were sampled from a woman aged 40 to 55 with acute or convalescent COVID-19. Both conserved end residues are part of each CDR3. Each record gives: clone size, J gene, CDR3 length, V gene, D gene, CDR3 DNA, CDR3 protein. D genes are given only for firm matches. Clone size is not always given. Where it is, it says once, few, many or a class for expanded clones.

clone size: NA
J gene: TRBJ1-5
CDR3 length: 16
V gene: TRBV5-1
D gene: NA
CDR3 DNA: TGCGCCAGCAGCCCTTTGGGGGGGGGCGATAATCAGCCCCAGCATTTT
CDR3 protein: CASSPLGGGDNQPQHF

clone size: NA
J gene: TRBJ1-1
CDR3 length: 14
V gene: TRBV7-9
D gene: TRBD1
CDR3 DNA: TGTGCCAGCAGAGAGCCGGGACAGGGGATTGAAGCTTTCTTT
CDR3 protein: CASREPGQGIEAFF

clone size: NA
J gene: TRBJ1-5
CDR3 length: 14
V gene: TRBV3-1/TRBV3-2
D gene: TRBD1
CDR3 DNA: TGTGCCAGCAGCCTAGGGGGCTTGAATCAGCCCCAGCATTTT
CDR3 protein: CASSLGGLNQPQHF

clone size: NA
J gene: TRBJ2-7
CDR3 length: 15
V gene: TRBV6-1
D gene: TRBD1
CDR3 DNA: TGTGCCAGCAGTGACACAGGGGTCATCTCCTACGAGCAGTACTTC
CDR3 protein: CASSDTGVISYEQYF

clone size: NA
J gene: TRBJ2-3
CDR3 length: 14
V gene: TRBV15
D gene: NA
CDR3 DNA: TGTGCCACCAGCAGAGAACTAGCAGCTGATACGCAGTATTTT
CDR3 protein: CATSRELAADTQYF

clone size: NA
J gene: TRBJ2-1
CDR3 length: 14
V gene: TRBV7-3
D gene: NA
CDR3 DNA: TGTGCCAGCAGCTTCGACAGGTACAAGGGTGAGCAGTTCTTC
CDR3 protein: CASSFDRYKGEQFF

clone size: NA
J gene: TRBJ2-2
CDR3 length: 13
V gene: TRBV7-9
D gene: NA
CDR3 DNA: TGTGCCAGCAGCTCTCAAGAAGCTGGGGAGCTGTTTTTT
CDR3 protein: CASSSQEAGELFF

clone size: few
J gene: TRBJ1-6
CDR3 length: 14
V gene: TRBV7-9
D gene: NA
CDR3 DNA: TGTGCCAGCAGCTTAGCCCCACGGGATTCACCCCTCCACTTT
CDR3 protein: CASSLAPRDSPLHF

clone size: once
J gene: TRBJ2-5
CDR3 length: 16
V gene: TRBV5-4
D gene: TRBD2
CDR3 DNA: TGTGCCAGCAGCCCGGCAGCGGGAGGGCCGTTAGAGACCCAGTACTTC
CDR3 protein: CASSPAAGGPLETQYF

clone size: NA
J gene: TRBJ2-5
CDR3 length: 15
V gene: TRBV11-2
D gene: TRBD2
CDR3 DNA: TGTGCCAGCAGCTTAGGGGGGACTAGCGGAGAGACCCAGTACTTC
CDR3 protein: CASSLGGTSGETQYF

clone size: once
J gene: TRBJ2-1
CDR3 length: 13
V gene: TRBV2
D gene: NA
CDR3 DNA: TGTGCCAGCAGTGGGGGGCCCGGGTATGAGCAGTTCTTC
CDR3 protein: CASSGGPGYEQFF

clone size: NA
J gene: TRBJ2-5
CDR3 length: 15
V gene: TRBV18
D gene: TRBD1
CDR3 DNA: TGTGCCAGCTCACCAAGGACAGGGGCCCAAGAGACCCAGTACTTC
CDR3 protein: CASSPRTGAQETQYF

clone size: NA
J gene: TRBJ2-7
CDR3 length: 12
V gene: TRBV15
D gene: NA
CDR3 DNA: TGTGCCACCAGCAGAGATTCAGGCGAGCAGTACTTC
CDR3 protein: CATSRDSGEQYF

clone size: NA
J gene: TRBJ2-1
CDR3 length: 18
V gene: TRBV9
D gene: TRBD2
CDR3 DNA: TGTGCCAGCAGCGTACCCCCTATAGCGGGAGGGACCGAGGTTGAGCAGTTCTTC
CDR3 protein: CASSVPPIAGGTEVEQFF

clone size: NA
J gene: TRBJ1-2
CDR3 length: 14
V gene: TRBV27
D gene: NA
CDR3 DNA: TGTGCCAGCGGAACTTTAGCAGGGAACTATGGCTACACCTTC
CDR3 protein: CASGTLAGNYGYTF

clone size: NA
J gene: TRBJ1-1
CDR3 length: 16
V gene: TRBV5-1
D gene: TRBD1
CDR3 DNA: TGCGCCAGCAGTCCTACGACAGGGACGGCCTACTGGGGAGCTTTCTTT
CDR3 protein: CASSPTTGTAYWGAFF

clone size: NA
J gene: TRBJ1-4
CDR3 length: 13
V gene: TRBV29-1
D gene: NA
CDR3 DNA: TGCAGCGTTCTAGGACTGGGGAATGAAAAACTGTTTTTT
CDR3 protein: CSVLGLGNEKLFF

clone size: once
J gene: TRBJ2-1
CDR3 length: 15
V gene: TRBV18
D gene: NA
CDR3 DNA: TGTGCCAGCTCACCCTCCGGGTTTGCGGGAATGGAGCAGTTCTTC
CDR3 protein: CASSPSGFAGMEQFF

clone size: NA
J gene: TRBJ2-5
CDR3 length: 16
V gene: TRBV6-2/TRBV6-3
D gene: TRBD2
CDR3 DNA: TGTGCCAGCAGTTACAACGGTCCAGCGGGAGTAGAGACCCAGTACTTC
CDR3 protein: CASSYNGPAGVETQYF

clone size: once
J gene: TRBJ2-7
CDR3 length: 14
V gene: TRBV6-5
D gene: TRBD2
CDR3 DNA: TGTGCCAGCAGGAAACCGGGGGGTCCCTACGAGCAGTACTTC
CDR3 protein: CASRKPGGPYEQYF

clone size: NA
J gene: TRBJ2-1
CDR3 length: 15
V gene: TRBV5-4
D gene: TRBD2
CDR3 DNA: TGTGCCAGTCGTGGGCGGGGGGGCCTTATCAATGAGCAGTTCTTC
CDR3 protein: CASRGRGGLINEQFF

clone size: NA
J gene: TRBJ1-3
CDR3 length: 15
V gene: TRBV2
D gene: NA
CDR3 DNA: TGTGCCAGCAGTCTTCGGACAGCTTCTGGAAACACCATATATTTT
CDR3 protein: CASSLRTASGNTIYF

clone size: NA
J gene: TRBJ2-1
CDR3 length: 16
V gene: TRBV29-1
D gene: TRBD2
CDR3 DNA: TGCAGCGTTGAACCCCTAGCGGGAGGGCCCGGGAATGAGCAGTTCTTC
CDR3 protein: CSVEPLAGGPGNEQFF

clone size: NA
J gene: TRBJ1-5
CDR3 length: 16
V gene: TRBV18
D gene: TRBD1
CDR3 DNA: TGTGCCAGCTCACCATTGGAGGGGGCAAACAATCAGCCCCAGCATTTT
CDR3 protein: CASSPLEGANNQPQHF

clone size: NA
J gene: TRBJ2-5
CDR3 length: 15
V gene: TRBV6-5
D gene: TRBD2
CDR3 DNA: TGTGCCAGCAGTCAGACTAGCGGGAGAGCGGAGACCCAGTACTTC
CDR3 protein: CASSQTSGRAETQYF

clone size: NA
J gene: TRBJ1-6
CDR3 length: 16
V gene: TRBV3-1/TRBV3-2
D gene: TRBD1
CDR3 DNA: TGTGCCAGCAGCCTTAATATACAGGGGGCAGAGTCACCCCTCCACTTT
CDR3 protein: CASSLNIQGAESPLHF

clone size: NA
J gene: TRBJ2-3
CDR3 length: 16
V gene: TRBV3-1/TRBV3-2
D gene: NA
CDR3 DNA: TGTGCCAGCAGCCAAGCTTCGTTAGCGGGCACAGATACGCAGTATTTT
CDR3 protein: CASSQASLAGTDTQYF

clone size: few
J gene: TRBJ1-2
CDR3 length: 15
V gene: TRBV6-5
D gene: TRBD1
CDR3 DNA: TGTGCCAGCACCGACCGGGACAGGGTGTTTGAGGGCTACACCTTC
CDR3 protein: CASTDRDRVFEGYTF

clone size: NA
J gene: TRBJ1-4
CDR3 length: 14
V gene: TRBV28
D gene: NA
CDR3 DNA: TGTGCCAGCAACGGCGGGGCAACTAATGAAAAACTGTTTTTT
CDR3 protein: CASNGGATNEKLFF

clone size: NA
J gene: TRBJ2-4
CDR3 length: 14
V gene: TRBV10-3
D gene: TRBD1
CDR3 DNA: TGTGCCATCAGTGACGACAGGGGTGGAAACATTCAGTACTTC
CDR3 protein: CAISDDRGGNIQYF

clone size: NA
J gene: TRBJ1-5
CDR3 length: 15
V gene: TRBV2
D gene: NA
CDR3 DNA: TGTGCCAGCAGTGAACAGGGACATAGCAATCAGCCCCAGCATTTT
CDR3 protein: CASSEQGHSNQPQHF

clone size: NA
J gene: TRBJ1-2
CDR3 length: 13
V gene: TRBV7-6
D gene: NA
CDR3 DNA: TGTGCCAGCAGCCCGGTACAGGCCCAGGGCTACACCTTC
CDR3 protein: CASSPVQAQGYTF

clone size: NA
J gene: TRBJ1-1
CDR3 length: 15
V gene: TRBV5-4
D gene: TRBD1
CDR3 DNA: TGTGCCAGTAAAGGGACAGGGGGCGCGGGCACTGAAGCTTTCTTT
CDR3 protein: CASKGTGGAGTEAFF

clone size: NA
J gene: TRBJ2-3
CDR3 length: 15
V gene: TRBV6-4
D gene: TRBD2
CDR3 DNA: TGTGCCAGCAGTGCCAGCGGGGCATGGTCAGATACGCAGTATTTT
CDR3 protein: CASSASGAWSDTQYF

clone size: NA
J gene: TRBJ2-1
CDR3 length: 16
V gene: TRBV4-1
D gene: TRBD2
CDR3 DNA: TGCGCCAGCAGCCAAGGAGTGGGGGGGTTTATGGATGAGCAGTTCTTC
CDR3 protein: CASSQGVGGFMDEQFF

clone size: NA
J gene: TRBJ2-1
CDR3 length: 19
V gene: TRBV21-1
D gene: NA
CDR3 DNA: TGTGCCAGCAGCACTCGAGGCGACAGGGGCTTCCCCTCCTACAATGAGCAGTTCTTC
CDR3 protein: CASSTRGDRGFPSYNEQFF

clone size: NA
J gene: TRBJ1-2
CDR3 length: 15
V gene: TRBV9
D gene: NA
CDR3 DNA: TGTGCCAGCAGCGGGGACACCCAAGCGAACTATGGCTACACCTTC
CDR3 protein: CASSGDTQANYGYTF

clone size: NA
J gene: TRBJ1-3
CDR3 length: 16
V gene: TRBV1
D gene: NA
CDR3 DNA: TGCACCAGCAGCCACTGTAAGCGGGGAGCAAAAAACACCATATATTTT
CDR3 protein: CTSSHCKRGAKNTIYF

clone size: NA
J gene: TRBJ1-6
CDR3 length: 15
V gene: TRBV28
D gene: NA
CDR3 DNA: TGTGCCAGCAGTCCACCCCAGAGACACAATTCACCCCTCCACTTT
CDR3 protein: CASSPPQRHNSPLHF

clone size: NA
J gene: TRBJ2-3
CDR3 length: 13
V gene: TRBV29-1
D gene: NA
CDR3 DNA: TGCAGCGGGTCGGGGATTCGCACAGATACGCAGTATTTT
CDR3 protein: CSGSGIRTDTQYF

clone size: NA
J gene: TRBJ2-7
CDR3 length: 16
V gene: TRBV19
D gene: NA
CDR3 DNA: TGTGCCAGTAGTATTGACCTGGGAGAACCCTCCTACGAGCAGTACTTC
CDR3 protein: CASSIDLGEPSYEQYF

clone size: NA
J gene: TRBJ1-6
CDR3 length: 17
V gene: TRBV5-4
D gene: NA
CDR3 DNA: TGTGCCAGCAGCTCCGGGGGTTTTAGGGAGGGGAATTCACCCCTCCACTTT
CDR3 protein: CASSSGGFREGNSPLHF

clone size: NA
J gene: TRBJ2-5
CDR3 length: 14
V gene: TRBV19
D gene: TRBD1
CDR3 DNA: TGTGCCAGTAGTATTAGGGACAGGGGAGAGACCCAGTACTTC
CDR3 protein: CASSIRDRGETQYF

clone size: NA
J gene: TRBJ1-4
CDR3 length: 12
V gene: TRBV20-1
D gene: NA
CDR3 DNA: TGCAGTGCTAGTACGCAGGGCGAAAAACTGTTTTTT
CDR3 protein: CSASTQGEKLFF

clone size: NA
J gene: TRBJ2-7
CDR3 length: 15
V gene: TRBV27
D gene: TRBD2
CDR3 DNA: TGTGCCAGTTATCGCGAGGGGCGGGGGGGCTACGAGCAGTACTTC
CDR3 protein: CASYREGRGGYEQYF

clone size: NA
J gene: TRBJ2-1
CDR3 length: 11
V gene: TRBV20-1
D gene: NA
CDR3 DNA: TGCAGTGCCAGGCAGGGGAATGAGCAGTTCTTC
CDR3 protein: CSARQGNEQFF

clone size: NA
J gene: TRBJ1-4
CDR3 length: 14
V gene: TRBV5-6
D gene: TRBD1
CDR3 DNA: TGTGCCAGCAGAACCGGGACAGGGAATGAAAAACTGTTTTTT
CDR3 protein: CASRTGTGNEKLFF

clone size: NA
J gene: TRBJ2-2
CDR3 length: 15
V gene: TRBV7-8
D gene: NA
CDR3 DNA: TGTGCCAGCAGCACCCGAGTAGCGGACACCGGGGAGCTGTTTTTT
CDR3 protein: CASSTRVADTGELFF

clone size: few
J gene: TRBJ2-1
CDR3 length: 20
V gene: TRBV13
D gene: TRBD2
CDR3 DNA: TGTGCCAGCAGCTTATTCCTACTAGCGGGGGGCCAGCGGGTTGACAATGAGCAGTTCTTC
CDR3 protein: CASSLFLLAGGQRVDNEQFF

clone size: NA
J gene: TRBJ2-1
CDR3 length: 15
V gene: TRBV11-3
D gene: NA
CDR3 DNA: TGTGCCAGCAGCTTAGAGGGGAGTCCCTACAATGAGCAGTTCTTC
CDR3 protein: CASSLEGSPYNEQFF

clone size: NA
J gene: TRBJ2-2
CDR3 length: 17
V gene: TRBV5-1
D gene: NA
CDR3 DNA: TGCGCCAGCAGCTTAGTTACCAGCGGTAAAAACACCGGGGAGCTGTTTTTT
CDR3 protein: CASSLVTSGKNTGELFF